Detailed here is one TCR beta chain. The antigen is unknown. Profiled with immunoSEQ multiplex PCR; TCRdb holds only in-frame clones, not every one. The table records 38,000 or so clones, 80% to 85% of them present only once. The sample belongs to a study of T cells in localized non-small cell lung cancer. Findings and caveats of the study: Measurement of T cell clonality placed uninvolved adjacent lung highest, above the level in tumor.

CDR1 and CDR2 from the germline V gene are SGHTA and FQGNSA. The CDR3 loop spans 13 amino acids. V was trimmed by 2 bases and J by 4 bases, leaving 8 bases between them. The chain joins TRBV7-2 to TRBJ1-2; D is ambiguous. The TCR originated in a male donor older than 55 with stage II lung adenocarcinoma. This specimen was peripheral blood mononuclear cells, taken before any cancer treatment. CDR3 nucleotides: TGTGCCAGCAGCTTACAGGTCCGCTATGGCTACACCTTC. Translated, it gives CASSLQVRYGYTF.